The 9 T cell receptor beta chains reported below all come from one sample, sequenced in a study of vaccination and CD4 T cells after COVID-19. No antigens are known for them. The Oncomine TCR Beta short-read assay was applied to DNA of cultured CD4+ T cells. TCRdb re-called the PCR reads through MiXCR, storing one row per CDR3 protein. The data contain approximately 16,000 distinct CDR3 sequences, roughly 52% of them singletons. The treatment denotes: approximately 11-day PBMC culture with coronavirus spike peptide pools or control peptides (ViraFEST assay). Source material: CD4+ T cells from blood, cultured in vitro. The receptors were gathered from a human donor who had recovered from COVID-19.

This chain connects TRBV19 to TRBJ2-7, with TRBD2 identical over 8 bases. Germline V lookup: CDR1 LNHDA, CDR2 SQIVND (reference sequence). The CDR3 contains 15 residues. The ends lost 5 bases at V and 0 bases at J; junction bases unmatched: 6. The CDR3 here is CASSVSGSLSYEQYF. The CDR3 nucleotides read TGTGCCAGTAGTGTAAGCGGGAGCCTCTCCTACGAGCAGTACTTC.

The V gene is TRBV15, the J gene TRBJ2-7; 7 bases line up with TRBD1. CDR3 length equals 15 residues. The junction had 6 bases not matched to a gene; V was cut back by 0 bases and J by 4 bases. Germline-derived CDR1 and CDR2 are LNHNV and YYDKDF (reference sequence). The CDR3 DNA reads TGTGCCACCAGCAGAGATCGGGGACAGTTATACGAGCAGTACTTC. As protein: CATSRDRGQLYEQYF.

V and J are TRBV6-5 and TRBJ2-7; 7 bases match TRBD2. The CDR3 covers 15 residues. Germline CDR1 and CDR2: MNHEY and SVGAGI. The J segment lost 0 bases and the V segment lost 4 bases, leaving 6 bases of the junction unmatched. CDR3 sequence (DNA): TGTGCCAGCAGTTGGGAGGGGATTTCCTCCTACGAGCAGTACTTC. Translation gives CASSWEGISSYEQYF.

The V and J genes are TRBV11-2 and TRBJ2-2; 10 nucleotides agree with TRBD2. The CDR3 spans 16 residues. The germline V gene encodes CDR1 SGHAT and CDR2 FQNNGV. After removal of 5 bases from V and 4 bases from J, the junction contained 7 bases not matched to a gene. Here the CDR3 reads CASSGLSGGVTGELFF. DNA for the CDR3: TGTGCCAGCAGCGGACTAAGCGGGGGGGTCACCGGGGAGCTGTTTTTT.

The chain employs TRBV10-2 and TRBJ2-7; D is undetermined. Trimming shortened V by 4 bases and J by 0 bases, and 4 bases separated the two germline ends. This CDR3 region has 12 residues. Per the germline V gene, CDR1 is WSHSY and CDR2 is SAAADI. CDR3 nucleotides: TGCGCCAGCAGTGCGGGCTCCTACGAGCAGTACTTC. Residues: CASSAGSYEQYF.

The chain uses TRBV19 and TRBJ2-3; D is perhaps TRBD2 (5 bases). The CDR3 extends over 20 amino acids. V lost 4 bases to trimming and J lost 4 bases, with 30 bases between them. Germline-derived CDR1 and CDR2 are LNHDA and SQIVND (reference sequence). In DNA form, the CDR3 reads TGTGCCAGTAGTAAGGTTCGTTGGGAAAGAGTGGGAGATATTGCAGATACGCAGTATTTT. Its protein is CASSKVRWERVGDIADTQYF.

In this sample, this clonotype is large (0.1 to 1%). V usage is TRBV28 and J usage is TRBJ1-5; D not certain. V was clipped by 5 bases and J by 0 bases, with 2 bases between them. The germline V gene has CDR1 MDHEN and CDR2 SYDVKM. This CDR3 region has 12 residues. CDR3 sequence reads: CASSDSNQPQHF. The CDR3 DNA follows: TGTGCCAGCAGTGATAGCAATCAGCCCCAGCATTTT. The entire variable domain, with the rest obtained from reference TRBV28 and TRBJ1-5, is as follows: DVKVTQSSRYLVKRTGEKVFLECVQDMDHENMFWYRQDPGLGLRLIYFSYDVKMKEKGDIPEGYSVSREKKERFSLILESASTNQTSMYLCASSDSNQPQHFGDGTRLSIL.

This chain connects TRBV20-1 to TRBJ1-1; possibly TRBD1 for D (5 bases). The CDR3 contains 14 residues. The germline V gene has CDR1 DFQATT and CDR2 SNEGSKA (reference sequence). Between the trimmed V and J ends, which lost 6 bases and 0 bases, there was a span of 14 bases. For the CDR3, the DNA is TGCAGTGCCCTGGTGGGGGGGGTGAACACTGAAGCTTTCTTT. Its translation is CSALVGGVNTEAFF.

To note about this clonotype: An end of the junction differs from the germline gene, which may be a read error. The gene calls are TRBV28 and TRBJ2-6; maybe TRBD1 (5 bases). The CDR3 sequence is 13 residues long. Germline V lookup: CDR1 MDHEN, CDR2 SYDVKM. CDR3 region: CASSRAGANVLTF. CDR3 DNA sequence: TGTGCCAGCAGTCGAGCTGGGGCTAACGTCCTGACTTTC.